Below, 32 T cell receptor beta chains from the same sample are listed, as sequenced in a study of identical twins. TCRdb recomputed calls from the 5' RACE reads with MiXCR, one row per CDR3 protein. The sample lists 1,800,000 or so distinct CDR3 sequences, less than 40% occurring once. Material for sequencing was cord blood. All receptors derive from a newborn girl in good health.

The chain is built from TRBV24-1 and TRBJ2-5, with TRBD2 matching 8 bases. The CDR3 is made up of 15 amino acids. Germline loops: CDR1 KGHDR, CDR2 SFDVKD. V dropped 6 bases and J dropped 11; count of bases not matched to a gene: 16. In nucleotides, the CDR3 is TGTGCCACCAGTCGGGGGGGGCTCTCCTACAATGAGCAGTACTTC. It codes for CATSRGGLSYNEQYF.

This clonotype was observed a few times. The chain joins TRBV20-1 to TRBJ1-2, with D unclear. In germline, CDR1 is DFQATT, CDR2 SNEGSKA (reference sequence). There are 12 residues in the CDR3. Trimming took 3 bases from V and 4 from J, leaving 9 bases between them. This CDR3 is CSARAKIYGYTF. CDR3 sequence (DNA): TGCAGTGCTAGGGCTAAGATCTATGGCTACACCTTC.

This clonotype was found a few times. The chain has TRBV3-1 and TRBJ2-5, with D possibly being TRBD2 (5 bases). CDR3 size: 15 residues. V was trimmed by 1 base and J by 2 bases, leaving 11 bases between them. The germline V gene encodes CDR1 LGHDT and CDR2 YNNKEL (reference sequence). The CDR3: CASSQVSGVQETQYF. CDR3 DNA: TGTGCCAGCAGCCAAGTATCCGGGGTGCAAGAGACCCAGTACTTC.

The chain uses TRBV20-1 and TRBJ1-5; D is unresolved. Looked up from germline, CDR1 is DFQATT and CDR2 is SNEGSKA (reference sequence). V dropped 1 base and J dropped 5 bases, with 9 bases sitting between them. This CDR3 is 13 amino acids long. CDR3 DNA sequence: TGCAGTGCTAGAGGCAGGCCCCATCAGCCCCAGCATTTT. Translating gives CSARGRPHQPQHF.

V is TRBV25-1 and J is TRBJ2-1; TRBD2 matches 8 bases. CDR1 is MGHDK and CDR2 is SYGVNS in the germline V gene. The CDR3 contains 15 residues. J was trimmed by 8 bases and V by 11 bases; bases with no gene match: 17. The CDR3 loop is CAGTQLAAKKDEQFF. Here the CDR3 DNA reads TGTGCCGGCACCCAACTAGCGGCAAAGAAGGATGAGCAGTTCTTC.

The table lists this clonotype with many counts. The J gene is TRBJ2-1, the V gene TRBV27; D could derive from TRBD1 or TRBD2 (5 bases each). CDR1 MNHEY and CDR2 SMNVEV come from the germline V gene (reference sequence). With 6 bases removed from V and 8 bases from J, the gap between germline ends came to 8 bases. This CDR3 has 11 amino acids. DNA of the CDR3: TGTGCCAGCAGGAGGGGCGATGAGCAGTTCTTC. As protein: CASRRGDEQFF.

This chain uses TRBV27 with TRBJ1-1, with a possible D match to TRBD1 (6 bases). V shed 0 bases and J shed 0 bases, with 8 bases lying between them. This CDR3 has 15 amino acids. Germline-derived CDR1 and CDR2 are MNHEY and SMNVEV (reference sequence). CDR3 in amino acids: CASSLSPGVNTEAFF. Written as DNA, the CDR3 is TGTGCCAGCAGTTTATCCCCAGGGGTGAACACTGAAGCTTTCTTT.

Only a few counts were recorded for this clonotype. The chain combines TRBV20-1 with TRBJ1-1; D call uncertain. The CDR3 runs 14 residues. Germline CDR1 and CDR2: DFQATT and SNEGSKA (reference sequence). The germline V and J ends were trimmed by 3 bases and 5 bases, with 16 bases remaining between them. The CDR3 region is CSASRGGGWTEAFF. CDR3 DNA sequence: TGCAGTGCTAGTCGGGGTGGAGGGTGGACTGAAGCTTTCTTT.

As for this clonotype: Being one base from a much bigger clone, this may be a read error. The chain is built from TRBV5-1 and TRBJ2-1, with D unclear. V lost 0 bases and J 2 bases, leaving 6 bases between the germline ends. CDR3 size: 14 residues. The germline gives CDR1 SGHRS, CDR2 YFSETQ. In nucleotides, the CDR3 is TGCGCCAGCAGCTTGGACTCGGCCTACAATGAGCAGTTCTTC. This encodes CASSLDSAYNEQFF. The full variable domain, with the rest looked up from reference TRBV5-1 and TRBJ2-1, is KAGVTQTPRYLIKTRGQQVTLSCSPISGHRSVSWYQQTPGQGLQFLFEYFSETQRNKGNFPGRFSGRQFSNSRSEMNVSTLELGDSALYLCASSLDSAYNEQFFGPGTRLTVL.

The chain links TRBV30 to TRBJ2-5; D unclear. The V end lost 2 bases, the J end lost 2 bases, and 9 bases lay between the germline ends. Germline-derived CDR1 and CDR2 are GTSNPN and SVGIG (reference sequence). The CDR3 has 13 amino acids. CDR3 amino acids: CAWSRKSQETQYF. CDR3 DNA sequence: TGTGCCTGGAGTCGAAAATCGCAAGAGACCCAGTACTTC.

The chain links TRBV20-1 to TRBJ1-2, with a tentative D call TRBD1 (5 bases). Trimming took off 7 bases at V and 5 bases at J, with 14 bases between the two ends. The germline CDR1 and CDR2 sequences are DFQATT and SNEGSKA (reference sequence). CDR3 size: 12 residues. The CDR3 sequence: CSGPQEPYGYTF. CDR3 in DNA: TGCAGTGGCCCACAGGAGCCTTATGGCTACACCTTC.

This clonotype came up a few times. The rearrangement joins TRBV6-1 to TRBJ2-1; 10 positions match TRBD2. V shed 5 bases, J shed 3 bases, and the junction held 19 bases outside the gene matches. Germline V CDR1 and CDR2: MNHNS, SASEGT. The CDR3 contains 20 residues. The CDR3 DNA reads as TGTGCCAGCAGTATTAGCCTTCCTAGCGGGAGTCGTCCAATCTACAATGAGCAGTTCTTC. It is translated as CASSISLPSGSRPIYNEQFF.

This clonotype was detected ten times or more. The gene calls are TRBV12-3 or TRBV12-4 and TRBJ2-3, with D possibly TRBD2 on 5 matching bases. The CDR3 is 17 residues long. Trimming removed 7 bases at V and 0 bases at J, with 20 bases between. The CDR3 reads CASTLTADGYSTDTQYF. CDR3 nucleotide sequence: TGTGCCAGCACCCTCACAGCGGACGGATACAGCACAGATACGCAGTATTTT.

The chain couples TRBV20-1 to TRBJ1-4; 8 bases line up with TRBD1. This CDR3 is built from 18 residues. The junction had 14 bases not matched to a gene; V was cut back by 0 bases and J by 5 bases. The germline CDR1 and CDR2 sequences are DFQATT and SNEGSKA (reference sequence). Here the CDR3 DNA reads TGCAGTGCTAGAGATCCCCTAGACCCGACAGGGGCGAATGAAAAACTGTTTTTT. Protein sequence: CSARDPLDPTGANEKLFF.

A few counts support this clonotype. The V and J genes are TRBV20-1 and TRBJ2-7, with TRBD2 as a possible D gene (6 bases). The end of the DNA fits TRBJ2-5 better, so the J call may be wrong. Germline V gene sequence: CDR1 DFQATT, CDR2 SNEGSKA (reference sequence). The CDR3 loop spans 14 amino acids. DNA for the CDR3: TGCAGTGCTACCAGTTGGGGGGTAAGGGAGACCCAGTACTTC. Protein: CSATSWGVRETQYF.

This clonotype has more than one count but fewer than ten. The chain carries TRBV29-1 and TRBJ1-4, with D possibly TRBD1 on 5 matching bases. Trimming cost V 5 bases and J 4 bases, with 11 bases left between them. Looked up from germline, CDR1 is SQVTM and CDR2 is ANQGSEA. This CDR3 spans 13 amino acids. The CDR3 sequence is CSVHDSLNEKLFF. The CDR3 DNA is TGCAGCGTTCATGACAGCCTTAATGAAAAACTGTTTTTT.

Ten or more counts support this clonotype. The CDR3 reads CASSQGQRTDTQYF. The CDR3 coding sequence is TGTGCCAGCAGCCAAGGCCAGCGCACAGATACGCAGTATTTT. The gene calls are TRBV3-1 and TRBJ2-3; no reliable D call. This CDR3 comprises 14 residues. CDR1 and CDR2 from the germline V gene are LGHDT and YNNKEL (reference sequence). Trimming left V 1 base short and J 1 base short, with 6 bases between.

This sequence joins TRBV10-3 and TRBJ2-1, with 7 bases fitting TRBD2. From germline, CDR1 is ENHRY and CDR2 SYGVKD. This CDR3 comprises 13 residues. J was trimmed by 6 bases and V by 6 bases; bases with no gene match: 5. The CDR3 DNA reads TGTGCCATCAGACCTGGGGGGGGCAATGAGCAGTTCTTC. Encoded protein: CAIRPGGGNEQFF.

The V call is TRBV5-1, the J call TRBJ2-1; 7 bases line up with TRBD2. This CDR3 is built from 15 residues. Trimming at V came to 7 bases and at J to 9 bases, leaving 16 bases not matched to a gene. Germline CDR1 is SGHRS and CDR2 is YFSETQ. CDR3: CASRPTGGSGSEQFF. DNA for the CDR3: TGCGCCAGCCGCCCGACTGGCGGGAGCGGAAGTGAGCAGTTCTTC.

This clonotype has a handful of counts. The chain recombines TRBV6-1 with TRBJ2-3; 7 positions match TRBD2. After removal of 2 bases from V and 1 base from J, the junction contained 6 bases not matched to a gene. Germline CDR1 MNHNS, CDR2 SASEGT. The CDR3 sequence is 16 residues long. As DNA, the CDR3 is TGTGCCAGCAGTGAATTTAGCGGGCGACGCACAGATACGCAGTATTTT. It is translated as CASSEFSGRRTDTQYF.

With respect to this clonotype: The junction differs from germline at one of its ends, possibly a read error. This chain links TRBV6-6 with TRBJ2-5; D uncertain. Germline V gene sequence: CDR1 MNHNY, CDR2 SVGAGI (reference sequence). This CDR3 region has 12 residues. DNA for the CDR3: TGTGCCAGCATTTACTCGGGAGAGACCCAGTACTTC. It translates to CASIYSGETQYF.

V is TRBV6-5 and J is TRBJ2-7, with D perhaps TRBD1 (6 bases). This CDR3 contains 15 residues. CDR1 and CDR2 from the germline V gene are MNHEY and SVGAGI. V was pared by 8 bases and J by 1 base, with 18 bases between. CDR3 protein: CASRHGQNPSYEQYF. CDR3 nucleotide sequence: TGTGCCAGCCGACACGGACAGAACCCTTCCTACGAGCAGTACTTC.

The chain joins TRBV27 to TRBJ2-7; weak D call: TRBD2 (5 bases). Germline-derived CDR1 and CDR2 are MNHEY and SMNVEV (reference sequence). The CDR3 sequence is 16 residues long. Trimming stripped 5 bases from V and 2 bases from J, with 19 bases between. The CDR3 DNA reads as TGTGCCAGCAGTCTCCACGCGGGCTTTACACCCTACGAGCAGTACTTC. This gives the protein CASSLHAGFTPYEQYF.

The rearrangement joins TRBV10-3 to TRBJ2-4, with D tentatively TRBD1 (6 bases). Germline CDR1 is ENHRY and CDR2 is SYGVKD. Trimming pared 6 bases from V and 13 bases from J, leaving 22 bases between. The CDR3 is 14 residues long. The CDR3 DNA reads TGTGCCATCAGCCCAGGACAGTCCTACAATGAGCAGTACTTC. This codes for CAISPGQSYNEQYF.

This clonotype was picked up a small number of times. This chain links TRBV6-5 with TRBJ1-1, with 7 bases lining up with TRBD1. V was pared by 6 bases and J by 2 bases, with 9 bases of the junction left unmatched. Germline CDR1 is MNHEY and CDR2 is SVGAGI. The CDR3 is 15 residues long. For the CDR3, the DNA is TGTGCCAGCAGAAGCCAAACAGGGGTTAACACTGAAGCTTTCTTT. This gives the protein CASRSQTGVNTEAFF.

V is TRBV5-6 and J is TRBJ2-5; D uncertain. Germline V gene data show CDR1 as SGHDT and CDR2 as YYEEEE. The CDR3 has 13 amino acids. The ends were cut back, 6 bases at V and 3 bases at J, with 12 bases in the middle. CDR3: CASNGWLKETQYF. CDR3 coding DNA: TGTGCCAGCAATGGCTGGCTGAAAGAGACCCAGTACTTC. The variable domain in full, with the rest retrieved from reference TRBV5-6 and TRBJ2-5, is DAGVTQSPTHLIKTRGQQVTLRCSPKSGHDTVSWYQQALGQGPQFIFQYYEEEERQRGNFPDRFSGHQFPNYSSELNVNALLLGDSALYLCASNGWLKETQYFGPGTRLLVL.

This clonotype was counted only a few times. This chain joins TRBV28 and TRBJ2-3; D perhaps matches TRBD2 (7 bases). Trimming removed 6 bases at V and 2 bases at J, with 15 bases between. The CDR3 length is 15 residues. Germline loops: CDR1 MDHEN, CDR2 SYDVKM. This CDR3 is CASSRAGHTTDTQYF. The CDR3 DNA reads TGTGCCAGCAGCCGAGCGGGACATACCACAGATACGCAGTATTTT.

V usage is TRBV12-3 or TRBV12-4 and J usage is TRBJ2-7, with a weak D call TRBD2 (6 bases). The CDR3 spans 15 residues. Trimming took off 5 bases at V and 1 base at J, with 15 bases between the two ends. The DNA of the CDR3 is TGTGCCAGCAGTGGGACTGGAAGGAGATCCTACGAGCAGTACTTC. This sequence encodes CASSGTGRRSYEQYF.

The sample holds one count of this clonotype. V gene TRBV28 combines with J gene TRBJ2-1; TRBD1 matches at 9 bases. V trimming: 4 bases; J trimming: 2 bases; junction bases outside the gene matches: 6. Germline values: CDR1 MDHEN, CDR2 SYDVKM. The CDR3 contains 16 residues. Here the CDR3 reads CASSSPGTGTYNEQFF. CDR3 in DNA: TGTGCCAGCAGTTCTCCCGGGACAGGGACCTACAATGAGCAGTTCTTC.

This chain uses TRBV18 with TRBJ2-3; maybe TRBD2 (6 bases). Deletions cut 3 bases from V and 2 bases from J, with 15 bases between. The CDR3 is 16 amino acids. Germline V gene sequence: CDR1 KGHSH, CDR2 LQKENI. CDR3 bases: TGTGCCAGCTCACCTCTACTAGCACCCCTCACAGATACGCAGTATTTT. This gives the protein CASSPLLAPLTDTQYF.

This rearrangement joins TRBV21-1 to TRBJ2-3; the listed D gene, TRBD2, was not tested against the DNA. TRBV21-1 is a recognized pseudogene. CDR3 length equals 17 residues. The CDR3 sequence: CASSKWASGGCTDTQYF. CDR3 in DNA: TGTGCCAGCAGCAAATGGGCTAGCGGGGGGTGCACAGATACGCAGTATTTT.

In this sample, this clonotype turned up a few times. This rearrangement joins TRBV5-1 to TRBJ1-1; D is uncertain. CDR1 is SGHRS and CDR2 is YFSETQ in the germline V gene. V was clipped by 1 base and J by 4 bases, with 11 bases between them. This CDR3 contains 14 residues. In DNA form, the CDR3 reads TGCGCCAGCAGCTTGCGGGGTCCGGGCACTGAAGCTTTCTTT. It encodes CASSLRGPGTEAFF. Together with reference TRBV5-1 and TRBJ1-1, the CDR3 gives the full variable domain: KAGVTQTPRYLIKTRGQQVTLSCSPISGHRSVSWYQQTPGQGLQFLFEYFSETQRNKGNFPGRFSGRQFSNSRSEMNVSTLELGDSALYLCASSLRGPGTEAFFGQGTRLTVV.